A selection of T cell receptor beta chains follows, all from one sample in a study of blood T cell repertoires in COVID-19. Generated by immunoSEQ multiplex PCR, the TCRdb table keeps only in-frame clones and is missing some. Of roughly 250,000 clones in the sample, 70% to 90% are singletons; the top ten hold over 9.5%. Source material: peripheral blood. Receptors originate from a woman aged 25 to 39 with COVID-19, enrolled during active disease. CDR3s include the opening cysteine and the closing phenylalanine or tryptophan. D genes are given only for firm matches. Where a row states a size, it is once, few, many or the class of an expanded clone; other rows omit it.

D gene | clone size | J gene | V gene | CDR3 protein | CDR3 DNA
NA | NA | TRBJ1-4 | TRBV27 | CASSPTPGGINEKLFF | TGTGCCAGCAGTCCAACCCCCGGGGGAATCAATGAAAAACTGTTTTTT
TRBD1 | once | TRBJ1-5 | TRBV10-2 | CASRGTGDPSQHF | TGCGCCAGCAGGGGGACAGGGGATCCCTCCCAGCATTTT
TRBD1 | once | TRBJ1-1 | TRBV19 | CASNTGGGRSTEAFF | TGTGCCAGTAACACAGGGGGGGGTAGGAGCACTGAAGCTTTCTTT
NA | NA | TRBJ1-2 | TRBV19 | CASSGGAPWGYTF | TGTGCCTCCTCGGGGGGGGCCCCTTGGGGCTACACCTTC
NA | NA | TRBJ2-2 | TRBV7-7 | CASSLDLVSGELFF | TGTGCCAGCAGCTTAGACCTTGTCAGCGGGGAGCTGTTTTTT
NA | NA | TRBJ1-2 | TRBV5-1 | CASSSLESANYGYTF | TGCGCCAGCAGCTCCCTTGAGTCCGCAAACTATGGCTACACCTTC
NA | NA | TRBJ2-7 | TRBV4-1 | CASSPGGREQYF | TGCGCCAGCAGCCCCGGGGGTCGGGAGCAGTACTTC
NA | few | TRBJ1-6 | TRBV4-2 | CASSQGTETSSPLHF | TGTGCCAGCAGCCAAGGAACCGAAACTAGTTCACCCCTCCACTTT
NA | NA | TRBJ1-1 | TRBV14 | CASSKAGMNTEAFF | TGTGCCAGCAGCAAGGCAGGGATGAACACTGAAGCTTTCTTT
NA | NA | TRBJ2-1 | TRBV19 | CASSIGQLNEQFF | TGTGCCAGTAGTATAGGACAGTTAAATGAGCAGTTCTTC
NA | NA | TRBJ1-5 | TRBV3-1/TRBV3-2 | CASSRRPDQPQHF | TGTGCCAGCAGCCGCCGCCCGGATCAGCCCCAGCATTTT
NA | NA | TRBJ1-5 | TRBV19 | CASSIWTARYSNQPQHF | TGTGCCAGTAGTATCTGGACAGCAAGATATAGCAATCAGCCCCAGCATTTT
TRBD1 | once | TRBJ2-1 | TRBV28 | CASRSGTGGYNEQFF | TGTGCCAGCAGGTCCGGGACAGGGGGCTACAATGAGCAGTTCTTC
TRBD1 | NA | TRBJ1-2 | TRBV5-1 | CASSTGQGAGGYTF | TGCGCCAGCAGCACGGGACAGGGGGCAGGTGGCTACACCTTC
TRBD1 | NA | TRBJ1-6 | TRBV12-5 | CASAEQGAFSILDSPLHF | TGTGCTAGTGCCGAACAGGGGGCTTTTAGTATTTTGGATTCACCCCTCCACTTT
NA | NA | TRBJ1-1 | TRBV19 | CASGDNNGYTEAFF | TGTGCCAGTGGTGATAATAACGGGTACACTGAAGCTTTCTTT
NA | NA | TRBJ2-7 | TRBV28 | CASSLAASEQYF | TGTGCCAGCAGTTTAGCAGCTAGCGAGCAGTACTTC
TRBD2 | NA | TRBJ2-1 | TRBV7-7 | CASSLNSGVYNEQFF | TGTGCCAGCAGCTTAAATAGCGGGGTCTACAATGAGCAGTTCTTC
NA | NA | TRBJ1-4 | TRBV5-4 | CASSLGGGGTNEKLFF | TGTGCCAGCAGCTTGGGCGGGGGCGGAACTAATGAAAAACTGTTTTTT
NA | NA | TRBJ2-7 | TRBV7-7 | CASSLTTSSEQYF | TGTGCCAGCAGCTTGACTACTTCTAGCGAGCAGTACTTC
NA | few | TRBJ1-5 | TRBV15 | CATSRDRAGNQPQHF | TGTGCCACCAGCAGAGATCGGGCAGGGAATCAGCCCCAGCATTTT
NA | NA | TRBJ1-1 | TRBV11-2 | CASSPGEGRDSEAFF | TGTGCCAGCAGCCCCGGGGAGGGGAGGGACTCTGAAGCTTTCTTT
TRBD1 | once | TRBJ1-2 | TRBV28 | CASSLSLRQGVGYTF | TGTGCCAGCAGTTTATCCCTCCGACAGGGGGTGGGCTACACCTTC
TRBD1 | NA | TRBJ1-4 | TRBV5-5 | CASSLARDRGRELFF | TGTGCCAGCAGCTTGGCTCGGGACAGGGGGCGCGAACTGTTTTTT
NA | once | TRBJ2-3 | TRBV11-2 | CASSFGRGDTQYF | TGTGCCAGCAGCTTCGGGCGGGGAGATACGCAGTATTTT
NA | NA | TRBJ2-3 | TRBV2 | CASSEGVLGPDTQYF | TGTGCCAGCAGTGAAGGGGTTCTTGGGCCAGATACGCAGTATTTT
TRBD1 | NA | TRBJ1-5 | TRBV5-6 | CASSFGQVLSNQPQHF | TGTGCCAGCAGCTTCGGACAGGTACTTAGCAATCAGCCCCAGCATTTT
NA | NA | TRBJ1-1 | TRBV4-1 | CASSQDGRLNTEAFF | TGCGCCAGCAGCCAAGATGGCAGGCTCAACACTGAAGCTTTCTTT
NA | NA | TRBJ2-7 | TRBV27 | CASRLTVSYEQYF | TGTGCCAGCAGATTAACTGTTTCCTACGAGCAGTACTTC
NA | once | TRBJ1-1 | TRBV27 | CASRNRGEEAFF | TGTGCCAGCCGAAACCGTGGGGAGGAGGCTTTCTTT
NA | once | TRBJ2-7 | TRBV29-1 | CSVKIQGTSYEQYF | TGCAGCGTGAAGATACAGGGAACTTCCTACGAGCAGTACTTC
NA | NA | TRBJ2-1 | TRBV27 | CASSLFPSGNEQFF | TGTGCCAGCAGTTTATTCCCGTCGGGCAATGAGCAGTTCTTC
NA | NA | TRBJ1-1 | TRBV19 | CASSAGWGTEAFF | TGTGCCAGTAGTGCGGGGTGGGGTACTGAAGCTTTCTTT
NA | NA | TRBJ1-1 | TRBV7-2 | CASRQSGNTEAFF | TGTGCCAGCAGGCAATCGGGGAACACTGAAGCTTTCTTT
TRBD2 | NA | TRBJ2-7 | TRBV19 | CASSMGSGGYEQYF | TGTGCCAGTAGTATGGGTAGCGGGGGTTACGAGCAGTACTTC
NA | NA | TRBJ1-1 | TRBV11-2 | CASSLFGPEGKAFF | TGTGCCAGCAGCTTATTCGGCCCCGAGGGAAAAGCTTTCTTT
TRBD1 | NA | TRBJ1-2 | TRBV2 | CASSTTGNYGYTF | TGTGCCAGCAGTACGACAGGGAACTATGGCTACACCTTC
TRBD2 | NA | TRBJ2-1 | TRBV11-1 | CASSLHSGGGNEQFF | TGTGCCAGCAGCTTACATAGCGGGGGGGGCAATGAGCAGTTCTTC
TRBD2 | NA | TRBJ2-5 | TRBV7-9 | CASSPSSGGEETQYF | TGTGCCAGCAGCCCATCCAGCGGGGGCGAGGAGACCCAGTACTTC
TRBD2 | NA | TRBJ2-1 | TRBV6-5 | CASNPSGSYNEQFF | TGTGCCAGCAATCCTAGCGGATCCTACAATGAGCAGTTCTTC
NA | NA | TRBJ2-1 | TRBV25-1 | CASTLFGDYNEQFF | TGTGCCAGCACCCTATTCGGGGATTACAATGAGCAGTTCTTC
TRBD2 | NA | TRBJ2-7 | TRBV10-2 | CASSVGLGPYEQYF | TGCGCCAGCAGTGTGGGACTAGGGCCCTACGAGCAGTACTTC
TRBD2 | NA | TRBJ2-3 | TRBV3-1/TRBV3-2 | CASSPEAGTSGDTQYF | TGTGCCAGCAGCCCGGAGGCAGGGACTAGCGGCGATACGCAGTATTTT
NA | once | TRBJ2-7 | TRBV21-1 | CASSKGFDRGQTYEQYF | TGTGCCAGCAGCAAGGGGTTTGACAGGGGGCAGACCTACGAGCAGTACTTC
TRBD1 | once | TRBJ2-5 | TRBV18 | CASSPDRLYGTQYF | TGTGCCAGCTCACCGGACAGGTTGTATGGGACCCAGTACTTC
TRBD1 | NA | TRBJ1-2 | TRBV4-1 | CASSQPPGQGRNYGYTF | TGCGCCAGCAGCCAACCCCCCGGACAGGGGCGTAACTATGGCTACACCTTC
NA | NA | TRBJ1-2 | TRBV6-5 | CASNSPGRVDYGYTF | TGTGCCAGCAACTCACCTGGCAGGGTTGACTATGGCTACACCTTC
NA | NA | TRBJ2-7 | TRBV11-2 | CASSSGQLTEQYF | TGTGCCAGCAGTTCCGGACAGCTTACCGAGCAGTACTTC
NA | NA | TRBJ2-1 | TRBV19 | CASRQRSSYNEQFF | TGTGCCAGTAGACAAAGGAGCTCCTACAATGAGCAGTTCTTC
NA | NA | TRBJ1-2 | TRBV19 | CASSNRNYGYTF | TGTGCCAGTAGTAACAGAAACTATGGCTACACCTTC
NA | once | TRBJ1-5 | TRBV6-5 | CASQRSGSSNQPQHF | TGTGCCAGCCAAAGGTCGGGGTCCAGCAATCAGCCCCAGCATTTT